This is a list of T cell receptor beta chains from one sample in a study of molecular identifiers for immune sequencing clone quantification. TCRdb re-called the PCR reads through MiXCR, storing one row per CDR3 protein. In the table there are more than 550,000 distinct CDR3 sequences, 25% of which are singletons. Sequenced material: naive CD8+ T cells from blood, with Jurkat cell RNA spiked in. These receptors originate from a human donor in good health. Some libraries in this study had Jurkat cell RNA spiked in. Each CDR3 is given with its conserved first and last residue. D genes are given only for firm matches. Clone size is given for some rows only: seen once, a few or many times, or a class if the clone is expanded.

>.|TRBV6-6|TRBD2|TRBJ2-3
CASSAGLAGHTDTQYF
TGTGCCAGCAGTGCTGGACTAGCGGGGCACACAGATACGCAGTATTTT
>.|TRBV6-2/TRBV6-3|.|TRBJ2-5
CASSYSRLEETQYF
TGTGCCAGCAGTTACTCGAGGTTAGAAGAGACCCAGTACTTC
>.|TRBV6-2/TRBV6-3|TRBD1|TRBJ2-5
CASSYPTGMGTQYF
TGTGCCAGCAGTTACCCGACAGGGATGGGGACCCAGTACTTC
>few|TRBV10-3|.|TRBJ1-3
CAIRPQGSGNTIYF
TGTGCCATCAGGCCCCAGGGTTCTGGAAACACCATATATTTT
>many|TRBV7-6|TRBD2|TRBJ2-3
CASTTVAGSGDTQYF
TGTGCCAGCACCACAGTAGCGGGAAGTGGAGATACGCAGTATTTT
>many|TRBV4-3|.|TRBJ2-5
CASSQDRAGMGPKTQYF
TGCGCCAGCAGCCAAGATCGTGCGGGGATGGGTCCCAAGACCCAGTACTTC
>many|TRBV6-2/TRBV6-3|.|TRBJ2-3
CASSPSAPWRGKTDTQYF
TGTGCCAGCAGCCCCTCGGCCCCTTGGAGGGGGAAGACAGATACGCAGTATTTT
>many|TRBV7-9|TRBD2|TRBJ2-3
CASVGPGGTDTQYF
TGTGCCAGCGTGGGACCGGGGGGGACAGATACGCAGTATTTT
>few|TRBV7-9|.|TRBJ2-1
CASSSLDLASNEQFF
TGTGCCAGCAGCTCCCTAGATTTAGCGTCGAATGAGCAGTTCTTC
>.|TRBV30|.|TRBJ2-1
CAWSEAASEFF
TGTGCCTGGAGTGAAGCGGCTAGCGAGTTCTTC
>.|TRBV5-5|.|TRBJ2-7
CASSLNSNEQYF
TGTGCCAGCAGCTTGAATAGCAACGAGCAGTACTTC
>.|TRBV12-3/TRBV12-4|.|TRBJ2-2
CASSLAHRTGELFF
TGTGCCAGCAGTTTAGCGCACAGAACCGGGGAGCTGTTTTTT
>many|TRBV28|TRBD2|TRBJ2-7
CASSLGREDSYEQYF
TGTGCCAGCAGTTTAGGACGGGAGGACTCCTACGAGCAGTACTTC
>.|TRBV5-4|.|TRBJ1-3
CASSLDRDSGNTIYF
TGTGCCAGCAGCTTGGACCGAGATTCTGGAAACACCATATATTTT
>.|TRBV5-6|TRBD1|TRBJ2-7
CASSLANRGTGDYEQYF
TGTGCCAGCAGCTTGGCCAATCGTGGGACAGGGGATTACGAGCAGTACTTC
>many|TRBV7-9|.|TRBJ2-5
CASRLGIVQETQYF
TGTGCCAGCAGACTGGGCATAGTCCAAGAGACCCAGTACTTC
>many|TRBV9|TRBD2|TRBJ2-3
CASSPGTISPDTQYF
TGTGCCAGCAGCCCCGGGACTATTAGCCCAGATACGCAGTATTTT
>.|TRBV5-6|.|TRBJ1-3
CASSLVAELSGNTIYF
TGTGCCAGCAGCTTGGTTGCAGAATTATCTGGAAACACCATATATTTT
>many|TRBV4-1|TRBD1|TRBJ2-7
CASSQGTGDSYEQYF
TGCGCCAGCAGCCAAGGGACAGGGGACTCCTACGAGCAGTACTTC
>few|TRBV5-6|TRBD1|TRBJ1-3
CASSPGQGASGNTIYF
TGTGCCAGCAGCCCCGGACAGGGCGCCTCTGGAAACACCATATATTTT
>few|TRBV20-1|TRBD2|TRBJ2-7
CSASGTSGTPYEQYF
TGCAGTGCTAGCGGAACTAGCGGGACTCCCTACGAGCAGTACTTC
>many|TRBV5-5|.|TRBJ2-1
CASRTGSYSYNEQFF
TGTGCCAGCAGAACAGGGTCATACTCCTACAATGAGCAGTTCTTC
>few|TRBV5-1|.|TRBJ2-2
CASSDDRSGELFF
TGCGCCAGCAGCGACGACAGAAGCGGGGAGCTGTTTTTT
>once|TRBV7-6|.|TRBJ2-1
CACSARDGSPGGEQFF
TGTGCCTGCAGCGCCAGGGACGGGAGCCCGGGTGGAGAGCAGTTCTTC
>many|TRBV20-1|.|TRBJ2-5
CSASGQGGYQETQYF
TGCAGTGCTAGCGGACAGGGAGGGTACCAAGAGACCCAGTACTTC
>many|TRBV9|TRBD2|TRBJ2-3
CASTRSGMGGRGGDTQYF
TGTGCCAGCACCAGGAGCGGGATGGGTGGACGCGGCGGAGATACGCAGTATTTT
>many|TRBV29-1|TRBD2|TRBJ2-1
CSVEGLAGIRSSYNEQFF
TGCAGCGTTGAAGGACTAGCGGGAATAAGATCGTCCTACAATGAGCAGTTCTTC
>.|TRBV7-2|TRBD1|TRBJ1-4
CASSFLTGDLEKLFF
TGTGCCAGCAGCTTCCTGACAGGGGACTTGGAAAAACTGTTTTTT
>few|TRBV9|.|TRBJ2-7
CASTGDSSAYEQYF
TGTGCCAGCACCGGAGACAGTTCTGCATACGAGCAGTACTTC
>many|TRBV7-9|.|TRBJ2-3
CASSLGRGDTQYF
TGTGCCAGCAGCTTAGGCAGGGGAGATACGCAGTATTTT
>.|TRBV4-1|.|TRBJ2-2
CASSHDSERTNTGELFF
TGCGCCAGCAGCCACGATAGCGAGAGGACGAACACCGGGGAGCTGTTTTTT
>.|TRBV19|TRBD1|TRBJ2-5
CASSMDRGRKETQYF
TGTGCCAGTAGTATGGACAGGGGGCGGAAAGAGACCCAGTACTTC
>.|TRBV27|TRBD1|TRBJ2-7
CASSFEGAGSYAQYF
TGTGCCAGCAGTTTCGAGGGGGCAGGGTCCTACGCGCAGTACTTC
>many|TRBV7-3|.|TRBJ2-3
CASSVGTTSTDTQYF
TGTGCCAGCAGCGTCGGGACAACTAGCACAGATACGCAGTATTTT
>once|TRBV5-1|.|TRBJ1-1
CASAGGQNTEAFF
TGCGCCAGCGCCGGGGGACAGAACACTGAAGCTTTCTTT
>.|TRBV11-2|.|TRBJ2-7
CASSSPYYEQYF
TGTGCCAGCAGCTCACCTTACTACGAGCAGTACTTC
>few|TRBV6-1|.|TRBJ1-5
CAISVGGNQPQHF
TGTGCCATCTCTGTAGGAGGCAATCAGCCCCAGCATTTT
>.|TRBV14|TRBD2|TRBJ2-1
CASSQEVQWRGVYNEQFF
TGTGCCAGCAGCCAAGAGGTCCAGTGGCGGGGGGTTTACAATGAGCAGTTCTTC
>.|TRBV19|.|TRBJ2-7
CASSIGTTGSYEQYF
TGTGCCAGTAGTATAGGGACAACCGGCTCCTACGAGCAGTACTTC
>many|TRBV6-6|TRBD2|TRBJ2-7
CASSPSAGGNYEQYF
TGTGCCAGCAGCCCCTCGGCGGGGGGAAACTACGAGCAGTACTTC
>many|TRBV6-5|.|TRBJ2-5
CASSYSPGVLETQYF
TGTGCCAGCAGTTACTCCCCGGGAGTACTTGAGACCCAGTACTTC
>many|TRBV5-5|.|TRBJ2-7
CASSFDRYEQYF
TGTGCCAGCAGCTTCGACAGATACGAGCAGTACTTC
>few|TRBV19|.|TRBJ1-2
CATIDGNGYTF
TGTGCCACCATAGACGGGAATGGCTACACCTTC
>few|TRBV19|.|TRBJ2-7
CASSGGLGYEQYF
TGTGCCAGTAGCGGGGGTTTAGGCTACGAGCAGTACTTC
>many|TRBV3-1|.|TRBJ2-7
CASSQEGGRKYEQYF
TGTGCCAGCAGCCAAGAGGGGGGAAGAAAGTACGAGCAGTACTTC
>many|TRBV6-5|TRBD1|TRBJ1-1
CASSYTGQENTEAFF
TGTGCCAGCAGTTACACCGGACAGGAAAACACTGAAGCTTTCTTT
>few|TRBV20-1|TRBD2|TRBJ2-1
CSARSGLAGADEQFF
TGCAGTGCTAGATCTGGACTAGCGGGAGCTGACGAGCAGTTCTTC